This T cell receptor beta chain was found in a study of OX40 agonist ivuxolimab in advanced cancers. Study overall: Dose-escalation patients were diagnosed with hepatocellular carcinoma, melanoma, renal cell cancer or head and neck cancer. The eligibility criteria allowed prior anti-PD-1, anti-PD-L1 or anti-CTLA-4 therapy, and 40% had some.

Germline CDR1 reads LNHDA; CDR2 reads SQIVND (reference sequence). This CDR3 is built from 15 residues. Deletions cut 5 bases from V and 6 bases from J, with 14 bases between. Assay used: immunoSEQ multiplex PCR; TCRdb lists only in-frame clones, some missing. In the table there are more than 95,000 clones, around nine tenths of which are singletons. Source: CD4+ or CD8+ T cells sorted from blood, taken in a trial of the OX40 agonist ivuxolimab. The rearrangement uses TRBV19 and TRBJ1-6; D is undetermined. The sequence derives from an adult with an advanced solid tumor such as melanoma, head and neck, liver or kidney cancer. The CDR3 protein is CASSSGRGFNSPLHF. In nucleotides, the CDR3 is TGTGCCAGTAGTTCCGGAAGAGGGTTTAATTCACCCCTCCACTTT.